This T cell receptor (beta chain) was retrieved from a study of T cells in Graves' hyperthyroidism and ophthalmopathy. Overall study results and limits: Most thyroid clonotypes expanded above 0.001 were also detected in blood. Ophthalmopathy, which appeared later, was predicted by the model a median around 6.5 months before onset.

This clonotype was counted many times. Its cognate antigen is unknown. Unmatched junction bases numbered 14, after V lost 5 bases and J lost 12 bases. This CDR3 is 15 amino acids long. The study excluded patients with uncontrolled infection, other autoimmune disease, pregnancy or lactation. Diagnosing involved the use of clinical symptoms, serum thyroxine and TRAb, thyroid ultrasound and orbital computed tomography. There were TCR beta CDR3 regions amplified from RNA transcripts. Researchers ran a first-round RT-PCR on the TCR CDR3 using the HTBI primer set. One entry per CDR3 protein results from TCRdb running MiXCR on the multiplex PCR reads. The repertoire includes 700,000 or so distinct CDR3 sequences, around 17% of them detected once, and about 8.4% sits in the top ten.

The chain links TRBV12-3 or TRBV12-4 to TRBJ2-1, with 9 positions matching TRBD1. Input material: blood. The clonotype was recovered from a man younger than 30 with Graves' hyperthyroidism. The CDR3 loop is CASSITGTGRFGQFF. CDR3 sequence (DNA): TGTGCCAGCAGTATCACCGGGACAGGGCGGTTTGGGCAGTTCTTC.